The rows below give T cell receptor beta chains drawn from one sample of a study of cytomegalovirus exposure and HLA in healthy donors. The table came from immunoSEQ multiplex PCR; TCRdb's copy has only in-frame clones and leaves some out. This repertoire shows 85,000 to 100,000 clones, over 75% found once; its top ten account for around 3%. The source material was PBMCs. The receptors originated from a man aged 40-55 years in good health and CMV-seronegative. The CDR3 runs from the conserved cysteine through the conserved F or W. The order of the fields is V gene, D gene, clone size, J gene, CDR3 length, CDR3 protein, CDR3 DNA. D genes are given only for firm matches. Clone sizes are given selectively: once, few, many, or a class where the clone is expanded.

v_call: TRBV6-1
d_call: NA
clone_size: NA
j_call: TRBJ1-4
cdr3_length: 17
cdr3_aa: CASSERAGPATNEKLFF
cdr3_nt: TGTGCCAGCAGTGAAAGGGCAGGGCCAGCAACTAATGAAAAACTGTTTTTT

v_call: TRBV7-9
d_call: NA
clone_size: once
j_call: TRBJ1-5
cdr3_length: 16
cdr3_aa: CASSRLSDSRNQPQHF
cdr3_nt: TGTGCCAGCAGCCGACTATCGGACAGTCGCAATCAGCCCCAGCATTTT

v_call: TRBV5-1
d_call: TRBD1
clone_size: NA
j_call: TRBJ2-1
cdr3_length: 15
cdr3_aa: CASSAGQGIPNEQFF
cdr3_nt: TGCGCCAGCAGCGCCGGACAGGGGATCCCTAATGAGCAGTTCTTC

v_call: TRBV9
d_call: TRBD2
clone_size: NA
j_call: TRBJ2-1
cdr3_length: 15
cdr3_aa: CASSTRTSGTNEQFF
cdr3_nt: TGTGCCAGCAGCACCCGGACTAGCGGGACGAATGAGCAGTTCTTC

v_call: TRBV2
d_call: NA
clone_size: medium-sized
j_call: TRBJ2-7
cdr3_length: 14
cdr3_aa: CASRPGTVAYEQYF
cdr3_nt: TGTGCCAGCAGGCCCGGGACTGTAGCCTACGAGCAGTACTTC

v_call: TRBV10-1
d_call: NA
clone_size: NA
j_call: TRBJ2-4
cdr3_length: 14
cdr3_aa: CASGQEGAKNIQYF
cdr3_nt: TGCGCCAGCGGCCAAGAGGGAGCCAAAAACATTCAGTACTTC

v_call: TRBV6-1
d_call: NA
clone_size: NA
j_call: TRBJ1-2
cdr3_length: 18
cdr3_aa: CASSEAGEGVNTNYGYTF
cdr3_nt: TGTGCCAGCAGTGAAGCGGGTGAGGGGGTAAATACCAACTATGGCTACACCTTC

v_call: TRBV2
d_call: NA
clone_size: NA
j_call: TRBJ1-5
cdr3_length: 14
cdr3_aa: CASSEGRGLGPQHF
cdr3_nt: TGTGCCAGCAGTGAAGGGCGGGGCCTAGGGCCCCAGCATTTT

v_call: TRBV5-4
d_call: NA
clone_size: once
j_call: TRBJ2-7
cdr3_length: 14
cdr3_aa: CASNDRMSSYEQYF
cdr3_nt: TGTGCCAGCAACGATAGAATGAGCTCCTACGAGCAGTACTTC

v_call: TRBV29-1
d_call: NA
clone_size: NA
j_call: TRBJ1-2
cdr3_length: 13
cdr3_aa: CSGGGLEGYGYTF
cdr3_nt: TGCAGCGGGGGAGGTCTAGAGGGATATGGCTACACCTTC

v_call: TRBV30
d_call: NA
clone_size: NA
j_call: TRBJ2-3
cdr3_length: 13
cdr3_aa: CAWSVAVGNTQYF
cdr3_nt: TGTGCCTGGAGTGTAGCGGTTGGGAATACGCAGTATTTT

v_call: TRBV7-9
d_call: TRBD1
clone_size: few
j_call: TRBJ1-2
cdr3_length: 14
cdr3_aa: CASSLGQGNYGYTF
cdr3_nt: TGTGCCAGCAGCTTAGGACAGGGGAACTATGGCTACACCTTC

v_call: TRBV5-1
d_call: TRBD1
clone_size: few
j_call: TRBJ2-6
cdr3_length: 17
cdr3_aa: CASRVGQASSGANVLTF
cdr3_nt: TGCGCCAGCCGCGTGGGACAGGCCTCCTCTGGGGCCAACGTCCTGACTTTC

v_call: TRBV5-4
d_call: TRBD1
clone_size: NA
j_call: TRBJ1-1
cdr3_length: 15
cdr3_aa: CASSRDNRGNTEAFF
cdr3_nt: TGTGCCAGCAGTCGAGATAACAGGGGGAACACTGAAGCTTTCTTT

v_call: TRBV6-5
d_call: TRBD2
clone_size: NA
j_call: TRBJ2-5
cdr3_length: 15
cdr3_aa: CASSRGRKAGDEQYF
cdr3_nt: TGTGCCAGCAGTCGAGGACGGAAAGCGGGGGATGAGCAGTACTTC

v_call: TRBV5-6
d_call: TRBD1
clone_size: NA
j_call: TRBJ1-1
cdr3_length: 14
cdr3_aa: CASARDRRVTEAFF
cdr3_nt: TGTGCCAGCGCTAGGGACAGGAGAGTCACTGAAGCTTTCTTT

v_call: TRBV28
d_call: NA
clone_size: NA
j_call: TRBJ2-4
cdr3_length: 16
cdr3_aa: CASSLLEGRAKNIQYF
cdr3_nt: TGTGCCAGCAGTTTGTTAGAGGGTAGAGCCAAAAACATTCAGTACTTC

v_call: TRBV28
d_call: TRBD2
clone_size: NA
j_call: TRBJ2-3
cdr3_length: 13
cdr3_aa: CASSWDYTDTQYF
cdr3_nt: TGTGCCAGCAGTTGGGACTACACAGATACGCAGTATTTT

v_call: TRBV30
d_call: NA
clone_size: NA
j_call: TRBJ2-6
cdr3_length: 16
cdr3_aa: CAWRRVQGPGANVLTF
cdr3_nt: TGTGCCTGGAGGAGGGTGCAAGGCCCCGGGGCCAACGTCCTGACTTTC

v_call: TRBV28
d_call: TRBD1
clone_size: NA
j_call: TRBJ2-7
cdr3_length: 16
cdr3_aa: CASSILPTGGAYEQYF
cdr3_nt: TGTGCCAGCAGCATCCTTCCCACAGGGGGCGCATACGAGCAGTACTTC

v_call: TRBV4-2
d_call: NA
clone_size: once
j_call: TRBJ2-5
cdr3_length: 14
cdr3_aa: CASSHRLEQETQYF
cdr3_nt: TGTGCCAGCAGCCACCGACTAGAGCAAGAGACCCAGTACTTC

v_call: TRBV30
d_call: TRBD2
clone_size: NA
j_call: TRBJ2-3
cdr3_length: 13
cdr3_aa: CAWSSREGDTQYF
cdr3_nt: TGTGCCTGGAGTAGCCGGGAGGGGGATACGCAGTATTTT

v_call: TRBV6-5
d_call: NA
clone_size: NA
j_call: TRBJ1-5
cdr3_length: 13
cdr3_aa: CASSYSGDQPQHF
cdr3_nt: TGTGCCAGCAGTTACTCGGGCGATCAGCCCCAGCATTTT

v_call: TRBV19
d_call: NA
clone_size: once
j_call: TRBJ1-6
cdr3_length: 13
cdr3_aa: CASSTPRSGPLHF
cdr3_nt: TGTGCCAGTAGTACCCCCCGCTCGGGACCCCTCCACTTT

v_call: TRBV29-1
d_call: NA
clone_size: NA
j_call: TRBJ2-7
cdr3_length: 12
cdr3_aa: CSVAQVGGEQYF
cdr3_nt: TGCAGCGTTGCCCAAGTGGGGGGCGAGCAGTACTTC

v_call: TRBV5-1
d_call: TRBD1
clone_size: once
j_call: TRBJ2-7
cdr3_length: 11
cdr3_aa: CASSLGQGWDF
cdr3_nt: TGCGCCAGCAGCTTGGGACAGGGCTGGGACTTC

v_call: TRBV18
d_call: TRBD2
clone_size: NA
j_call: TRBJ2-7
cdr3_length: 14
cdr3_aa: CASSPLAGVQEQYF
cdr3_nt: TGTGCCAGCTCACCCCTAGCGGGAGTCCAAGAGCAGTACTTC

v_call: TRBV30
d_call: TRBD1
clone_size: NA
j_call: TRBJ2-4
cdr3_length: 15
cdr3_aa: CAWSARTGGGNIQYF
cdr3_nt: TGTGCCTGGAGTGCACGGACAGGGGGCGGAAACATTCAGTACTTC

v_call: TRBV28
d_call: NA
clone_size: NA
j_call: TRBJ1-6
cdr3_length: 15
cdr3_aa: CASKTGSSYNSPLHF
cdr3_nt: TGTGCCAGCAAAACGGGGAGCTCCTATAATTCACCCCTCCACTTT

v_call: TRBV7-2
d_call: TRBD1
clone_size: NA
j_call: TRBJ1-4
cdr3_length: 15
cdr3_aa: CASSLGGGGDEKLFF
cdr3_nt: TGTGCCAGCAGCTTAGGAGGGGGCGGAGATGAAAAACTGTTTTTT

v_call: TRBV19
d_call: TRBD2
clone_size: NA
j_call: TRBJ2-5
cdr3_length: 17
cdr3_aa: CASSTTGTSGTPVTQYF
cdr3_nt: TGTGCCAGTAGTACTACCGGGACTAGCGGGACCCCGGTAACCCAGTACTTC

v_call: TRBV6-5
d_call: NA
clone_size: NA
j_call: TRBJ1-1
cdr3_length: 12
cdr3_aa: CASSSGNTEAFF
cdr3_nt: TGTGCCAGCAGTTCAGGGAACACTGAAGCTTTCTTT

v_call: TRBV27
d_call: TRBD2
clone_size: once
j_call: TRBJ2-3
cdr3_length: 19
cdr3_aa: CASSLASWTSGGMADTQYF
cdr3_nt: TGTGCCAGCAGTCTGGCCTCGTGGACTAGCGGGGGAATGGCAGATACGCAGTATTTT

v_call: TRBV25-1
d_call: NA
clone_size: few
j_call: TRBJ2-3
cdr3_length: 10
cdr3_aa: CASRGDTQYF
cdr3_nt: TGTGCCAGTAGAGGAGATACGCAGTATTTT

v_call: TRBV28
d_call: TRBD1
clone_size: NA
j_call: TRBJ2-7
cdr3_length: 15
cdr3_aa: CASSPGTASSYEQYF
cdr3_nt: TGTGCCAGCAGTCCGGGGACAGCCAGCTCCTACGAGCAGTACTTC

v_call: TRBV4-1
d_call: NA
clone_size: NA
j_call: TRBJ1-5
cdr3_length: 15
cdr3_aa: CASSQGIQGPQPQHF
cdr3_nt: TGCGCCAGCAGCCAAGGGATACAGGGCCCTCAGCCCCAGCATTTT

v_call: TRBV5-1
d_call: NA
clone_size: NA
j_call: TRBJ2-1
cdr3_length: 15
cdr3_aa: CASSLVGGTYNEQFF
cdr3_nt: TGCGCCAGCAGCTTGGTTGGGGGCACCTACAATGAGCAGTTCTTC